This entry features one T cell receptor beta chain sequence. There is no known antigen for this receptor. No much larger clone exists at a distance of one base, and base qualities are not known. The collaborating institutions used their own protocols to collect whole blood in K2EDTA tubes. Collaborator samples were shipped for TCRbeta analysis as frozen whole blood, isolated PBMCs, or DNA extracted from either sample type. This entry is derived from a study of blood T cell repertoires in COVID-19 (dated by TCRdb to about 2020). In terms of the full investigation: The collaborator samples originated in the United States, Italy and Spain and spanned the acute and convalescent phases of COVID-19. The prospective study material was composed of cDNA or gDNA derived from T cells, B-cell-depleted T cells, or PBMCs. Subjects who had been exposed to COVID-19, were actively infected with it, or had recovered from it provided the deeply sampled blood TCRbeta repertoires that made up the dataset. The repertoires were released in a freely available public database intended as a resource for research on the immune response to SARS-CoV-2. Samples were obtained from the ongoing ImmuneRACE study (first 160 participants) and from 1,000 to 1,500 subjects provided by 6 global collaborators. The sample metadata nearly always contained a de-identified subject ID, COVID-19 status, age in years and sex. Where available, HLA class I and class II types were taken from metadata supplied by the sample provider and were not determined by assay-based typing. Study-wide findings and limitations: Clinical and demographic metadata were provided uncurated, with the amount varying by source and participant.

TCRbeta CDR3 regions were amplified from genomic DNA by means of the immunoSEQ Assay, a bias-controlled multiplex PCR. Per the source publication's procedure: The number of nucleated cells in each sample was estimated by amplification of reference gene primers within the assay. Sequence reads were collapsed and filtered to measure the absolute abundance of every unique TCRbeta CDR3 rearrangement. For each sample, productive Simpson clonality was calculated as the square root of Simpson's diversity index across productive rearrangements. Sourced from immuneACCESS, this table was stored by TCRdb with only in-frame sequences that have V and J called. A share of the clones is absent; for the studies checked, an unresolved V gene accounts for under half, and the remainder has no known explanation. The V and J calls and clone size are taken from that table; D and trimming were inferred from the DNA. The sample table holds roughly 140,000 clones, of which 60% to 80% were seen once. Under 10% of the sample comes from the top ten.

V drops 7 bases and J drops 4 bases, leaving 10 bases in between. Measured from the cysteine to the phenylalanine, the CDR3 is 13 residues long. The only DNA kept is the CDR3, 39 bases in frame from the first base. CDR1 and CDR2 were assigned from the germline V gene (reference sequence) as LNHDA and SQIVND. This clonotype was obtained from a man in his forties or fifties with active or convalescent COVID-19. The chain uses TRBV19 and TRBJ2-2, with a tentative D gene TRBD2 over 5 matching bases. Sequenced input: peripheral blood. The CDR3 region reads CASKVRGTGELFF. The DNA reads TGTGCCAGTAAGGTACGGGGCACCGGGGAGCTGTTTTTT.